This note documents a single T cell receptor beta chain sequence. This record comes from a study of blood T cell repertoires in COVID-19. Profiling relied on immunoSEQ multiplex PCR, and the TCRdb table lists in-frame clones only, not all of them. The data contain under 200,000 clones, roughly 87% of them seen just once; the ten biggest clones take up roughly 21%. The J segment lost 6 bases and the V segment lost 4 bases, leaving 3 bases of the junction unmatched. Germline V gives CDR1 MNHEY, CDR2 SMNVEV (reference sequence). This CDR3 is 14 amino acids long. The chain recombines TRBV27 with TRBJ2-2, with 9 bases fitting TRBD1. The sequencing input was peripheral blood. The clonotype comes from a man in his sixties with active or convalescent COVID-19. The CDR3 nucleotides are TGTGCCAGCAGTTCCACAGGGGGCCCCGGGGAGCTGTTTTTT. Translating gives CASSSTGGPGELFF.